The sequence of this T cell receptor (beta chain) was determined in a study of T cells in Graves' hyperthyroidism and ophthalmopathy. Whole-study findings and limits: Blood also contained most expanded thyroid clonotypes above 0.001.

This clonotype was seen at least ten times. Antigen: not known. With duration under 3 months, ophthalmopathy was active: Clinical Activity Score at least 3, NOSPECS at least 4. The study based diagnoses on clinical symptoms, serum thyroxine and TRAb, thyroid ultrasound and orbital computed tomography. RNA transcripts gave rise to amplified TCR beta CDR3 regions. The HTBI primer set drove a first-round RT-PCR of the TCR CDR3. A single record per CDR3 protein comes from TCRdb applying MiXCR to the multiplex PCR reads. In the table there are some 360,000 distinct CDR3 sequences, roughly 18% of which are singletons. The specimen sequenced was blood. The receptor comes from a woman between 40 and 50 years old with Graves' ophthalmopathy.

CDR3 region: CAHTTPGANVLTF. CDR3 DNA sequence: TGTGCACACACGACTCCTGGGGCCAACGTCCTGACTTTC. The chain has TRBV28 and TRBJ2-6; no clear D gene. Per germline, CDR1 MDHEN and CDR2 SYDVKM. The CDR3 totals 13 residues.